One and the same sample provided the 28 T cell receptor beta chains below, sequenced in a study of OX40 agonist ivuxolimab in advanced cancers. TCRdb keeps only in-frame clones here, not all; method: immunoSEQ multiplex PCR. Here the sample spans 25,000 to 35,000 clones, about 84% being singletons. The starting material was CD4+ or CD8+ T cells sorted from blood, obtained in a trial of the OX40 agonist ivuxolimab. These receptors all come from an adult with an advanced solid tumor such as melanoma, head and neck, liver or kidney cancer.

By frequency in the sample, this clone is medium-sized (0.01 to 0.1%). J is TRBJ2-7 and V is TRBV28, with TRBD2 matching 14 bases. After removal of 2 bases from V and 4 bases from J, the junction contained 4 bases not matched to a gene. The CDR3 has 16 amino acids. Germline assignment: CDR1 MDHEN and CDR2 SYDVKM. The CDR3 coding sequence is TGTGCCAGCAGTTTAGCTCGGACTAGCGGGGGGTACGAGCAGTACTTC. Its translation is CASSLARTSGGYEQYF.

CDR3 sequence reads: CASRGDRAMGETQYF. CDR3 in DNA: TGTGCCAGTAGAGGGGACAGAGCAATGGGGGAGACCCAGTACTTC. The V and J genes are TRBV19 and TRBJ2-5; TRBD1 matches at 7 bases. The CDR3 runs 15 residues. With V trimmed by 6 bases and J by 5 bases, 12 bases remained unmatched. CDR1 is LNHDA and CDR2 is SQIVND in the germline V gene (reference sequence).

This rearrangement joins TRBV9 to TRBJ2-7; maybe TRBD2 (5 bases). Trimming took off 3 bases at V and 6 bases at J, with 13 bases between the two ends. Per the germline V gene, CDR1 is SGDLS and CDR2 is YYNGEE. This CDR3 has 13 residues. DNA for the CDR3: TGTGCCAGCAGCGACGGACTCCTCGCCGAGCAGTACTTC. As protein: CASSDGLLAEQYF.

This clone has more than one count but fewer than ten. This rearrangement joins TRBV25-1 to TRBJ1-1; D call uncertain. V was pared by 10 bases and J by 4 bases, with 10 bases between. Germline V gives CDR1 MGHDK, CDR2 SYGVNS. The CDR3 sequence is 11 residues long. CDR3 in DNA: TGTGCCATAAGGGTCGGCACTGAAGCTTTCTTT. Residues: CAIRVGTEAFF.

The rearrangement joins TRBV6-1 to TRBJ2-7; 8 bases agree with TRBD2. With V trimmed by 1 base and J by 5 bases, 13 bases remained unmatched. There are 17 residues in the CDR3. Germline V gene data show CDR1 as MNHNS and CDR2 as SASEGT. This CDR3 reads CASSEDDGAGVADEQYF. The CDR3 DNA reads TGTGCCAGCAGTGAAGACGACGGAGCGGGAGTAGCCGACGAGCAGTACTTC.

The chain links TRBV20-1 to TRBJ2-1; 7 nucleotides line up with TRBD1. Unmatched junction bases numbered 4, after V lost 6 bases and J lost 8 bases. From germline, CDR1 is DFQATT and CDR2 SNEGSKA (reference sequence). The CDR3 covers 11 residues. The CDR3 spells CSAGQDDEQFF. The CDR3 DNA is TGCAGTGCCGGACAGGACGATGAGCAGTTCTTC.

Comment on this clone: Relative to the germline gene, one junction end is altered; a read error may explain this. The rearrangement links TRBV28 to TRBJ2-7, with 11 positions matching TRBD2. Germline V gene lookup returns CDR1 MDHEN and CDR2 SYDVKM. The CDR3 totals 15 residues. CDR3 sequence: CAGSSNSGRAGEQYF. CDR3 coding DNA: TGTGCCGGCAGTTCGAATAGCGGGAGGGCCGGTGAGCAGTACTTC.

The genes are TRBV28 and TRBJ2-4, with TRBD2 matching 7 bases. This CDR3 contains 16 residues. Per germline, CDR1 MDHEN and CDR2 SYDVKM. The V and J ends lost 0 bases and 0 bases, in that order; junction bases with no gene match: 2. The CDR3 loop reads CASSLWTSLAKNIQYF. The CDR3 nucleotides are TGTGCCAGCAGTTTATGGACTAGCTTAGCCAAAAACATTCAGTACTTC.

Comments on this clone: The sample carries other DNA sequences with the same CDR3. V is TRBV5-1 and J is TRBJ2-1; tentative D call: TRBD1 (5 bases). Germline V gene sequence: CDR1 SGHRS, CDR2 YFSETQ. The CDR3 loop spans 12 amino acids. The V end was cut by 3 bases, the J end by 6 bases, with 7 bases between. The CDR3 reads CASSSRGNEQFF. The CDR3 DNA sequence: TGCGCCAGCAGCTCAAGGGGCAATGAGCAGTTCTTC.

This rearrangement joins TRBV18 to TRBJ2-1; 8 bases are a match to TRBD2. This CDR3 has 15 amino acids. The J segment lost 10 bases and the V segment lost 3 bases, leaving 11 bases of the junction unmatched. Germline V lookup: CDR1 KGHSH, CDR2 LQKENI. The CDR3 sequence: CASSPPGLGSWEQFF. In DNA, the CDR3 is TGTGCCAGCTCACCCCCGGGACTAGGTTCATGGGAGCAGTTCTTC.

This clone was seen only once. The chain is built from TRBV14 and TRBJ2-7; maybe TRBD1 (6 bases). Trimming shortened V by 1 base and J by 4 bases, and 14 bases separated the two germline ends. The V gene's germline CDR1 is SGHDN and CDR2 FVKESK. The CDR3 contains 15 residues. CDR3 in amino acids: CASSQVAGQPYEQYF. CDR3 coding DNA: TGTGCCAGCAGCCAAGTAGCCGGACAGCCTTACGAGCAGTACTTC.

This clone is large in the sample. V and J are TRBV5-1 and TRBJ1-1; tentatively, D is TRBD1 (6 bases). CDR1 and CDR2 (germline): SGHRS, YFSETQ. This CDR3 comprises 14 residues. V shed 7 bases and J shed 4 bases, with 17 bases lying between them. This chain's CDR3 is CASHSAGAFTEAFF. The CDR3 coding sequence is TGCGCCAGCCATTCTGCGGGGGCTTTCACTGAAGCTTTCTTT.

The chain is built from TRBV13 and TRBJ1-1; no definite D call. CDR1 is PRHDT and CDR2 is FYEKMQ in the germline V gene (reference sequence). CDR3 length: 12 residues. V was trimmed by 3 bases and J by 1 base, leaving 3 bases between them. CDR3 sequence (DNA): TGTGCCAGCAGCTTTTGGAACACTGAAGCTTTCTTT. Protein sequence: CASSFWNTEAFF.

Turning to this clone: Sequence at one end of the junction differs from germline and may be a read error. This sequence joins TRBV7-3 and TRBJ1-6; D perhaps matches TRBD1 (6 bases). Germline V gene data show CDR1 as SGHTA and CDR2 as FQGTGA. The CDR3 loop spans 13 amino acids. The CDR3 DNA reads TGTGCCAGCAGCCTAACAGGGAATTCACCCCTCCACTTT. Translating gives CASSLTGNSPLHF.

This chain uses TRBV5-6 with TRBJ2-3, with TRBD2 matching over 9 bases. Germline V gene sequence: CDR1 SGHDT, CDR2 YYEEEE. There are 14 residues in the CDR3. J was trimmed by 4 bases and V by 4 bases; bases with no gene match: 4. The CDR3 sequence: CASSRRLAADTQYF. CDR3 coding DNA: TGTGCCAGCAGCAGACGACTAGCGGCAGATACGCAGTATTTT.

V is TRBV27 and J is TRBJ2-3; the D is unclear. The germline CDR1 and CDR2 sequences are MNHEY and SMNVEV (reference sequence). V gave up 10 bases and J gave up 3 bases, with 20 bases separating them. The length of the CDR3 is 15 residues. In nucleotides, the CDR3 is TGTGCCACCGCCTTGAAGGCGGCTGGGACAGATACGCAGTATTTT. Its protein is CATALKAAGTDTQYF.

V is TRBV11-3 and J is TRBJ2-7; perhaps TRBD2 as D (5 bases). There are 13 residues in the CDR3. The V gene lost 9 bases and the J gene lost 2 bases, with 14 bases spanning the gap. CDR1 and CDR2 from the germline V gene are SGHNT and YENEEA. This CDR3 is CASALAGTYEQYF. CDR3 coding DNA: TGTGCCAGTGCACTTGCCGGGACCTACGAGCAGTACTTC.

With regard to this clone: Since a much larger clone is just one base distant, this may be a read error. This chain links TRBV4-1 with TRBJ1-1; no clear D gene. Trimming shortened V by 5 bases and J by 0 bases, and 4 bases separated the two germline ends. Looked up from germline, CDR1 is MGHRA and CDR2 is YSYEKL. The CDR3 sequence is 12 residues long. In nucleotides, the CDR3 is TGCGCCAGCAGCGGGTTGAACACTGAAGCTTTCTTT. Translation gives CASSGLNTEAFF.

The chain is built from TRBV5-4 and TRBJ2-1, with 9 bases lining up with TRBD2. V lost 4 bases to trimming and J lost 7 bases; unmatched junction nucleotides: 9. CDR3 size: 15 residues. In germline, CDR1 is SGHNT, CDR2 YYREEE (reference sequence). The CDR3 sequence: CASSPAAGGGNEQFF. CDR3 sequence (DNA): TGTGCCAGCAGCCCGGCGGCGGGAGGGGGGAATGAGCAGTTCTTC.

This clone was seen a handful of times. This chain connects TRBV4-2 to TRBJ2-2, with D possibly being TRBD2 (6 bases). Looked up from germline, CDR1 is LGHNA and CDR2 is YNFKEQ. The CDR3 runs 14 residues. Deletions cut 8 bases from V and 3 bases from J, with 13 bases between. DNA of the CDR3: TGTGCCAGCGTGGGCGGAGGGGACACCGGGGAGCTGTTTTTT. This sequence encodes CASVGGGDTGELFF.

The chain couples TRBV19 to TRBJ2-6; D possibly corresponds to TRBD2 (5 bases). Germline lookup yields CDR1 LNHDA and CDR2 SQIVND (reference sequence). The CDR3 loop spans 14 amino acids. V dropped 7 bases and J dropped 0 bases, with 7 bases sitting between them. The CDR3 loop is CASTGNSGANVLTF. Written as DNA, the CDR3 is TGTGCCAGTACGGGAAACTCTGGGGCCAACGTCCTGACTTTC.

V usage is TRBV6-6 and J usage is TRBJ2-7, with a possible D match to TRBD1 (5 bases). The length of the CDR3 is 14 residues. CDR1 is MNHNY, CDR2 SVGAGI, per germline (reference sequence). V was pared by 0 bases and J by 3 bases, with 9 bases between. Here the CDR3 reads CASSYSGQGYEQYF. The CDR3 bases are TGTGCCAGCAGTTACTCTGGGCAGGGCTACGAGCAGTACTTC.

This chain joins TRBV10-3 and TRBJ1-2; 10 nucleotides match TRBD1. This CDR3 comprises 15 residues. Germline V gene sequence: CDR1 ENHRY, CDR2 SYGVKD. With 6 bases clipped from V and 8 bases from J, the junction kept 12 bases outside the gene matches. The CDR3 here is CAISEFLPGQGGYTF. DNA for the CDR3: TGTGCCATCAGCGAATTCCTCCCGGGACAGGGGGGCTACACCTTC.

The chain joins TRBV6-1 to TRBJ2-7; D is uncertain. Per germline, CDR1 MNHNS and CDR2 SASEGT. Trimming left V 4 bases short and J 4 bases short, with 11 bases between. The CDR3 has 13 amino acids. The chain's CDR3 is CASSAWPAYEQYF. Written as DNA, the CDR3 is TGTGCCAGCAGTGCGTGGCCGGCATACGAGCAGTACTTC.

This chain connects TRBV7-3 to TRBJ2-1; possibly TRBD2 for D (7 bases). V was cut by 4 bases and J by 8 bases, with 15 bases left in between. Germline CDR1 and CDR2: SGHTA and FQGTGA. CDR3 size: 14 residues. CDR3 nucleotide sequence: TGTGCCAGCAGCTCCAGGGGAGGGCCCTATGAGCAGTTCTTC. This gives the protein CASSSRGGPYEQFF.

The V call is TRBV7-9, the J call TRBJ2-5; D is undetermined. V was cut by 5 bases and J by 1 base, with 14 bases left in between. This CDR3 contains 15 residues. CDR1 is SEHNR and CDR2 is FQNEAQ in the germline V gene (reference sequence). CDR3 sequence: CASSPPRVGQETQYF. The CDR3, as DNA: TGTGCCAGCAGCCCCCCCCGCGTTGGCCAAGAGACCCAGTACTTC.

The chain recombines TRBV6-4 with TRBJ2-2, with TRBD2 matching over 7 bases. V was clipped by 4 bases and J by 1 base; unmatched bases: 0. The germline V gene has CDR1 MRHNA and CDR2 SNTAGT. The CDR3 extends over 14 amino acids. CDR3 nucleotide sequence: TGTGCCAGCAGTGCTAGCGGGAACACCGGGGAGCTGTTTTTT. Translation gives CASSASGNTGELFF.

The chain couples TRBV28 to TRBJ2-1; D remains unclear. This CDR3 contains 14 residues. Trimming removed 5 bases at V and 6 bases at J, with 14 bases between. Germline V gene lookup returns CDR1 MDHEN and CDR2 SYDVKM. Here the CDR3 reads CASSRPRATNEQFF. The CDR3 nucleotides are TGTGCCAGCAGTAGGCCCCGGGCAACCAATGAGCAGTTCTTC.